Presented here are 30 T cell receptor beta chains from one specimen sequenced in a study of blood T cell repertoires in COVID-19. Some clones are missing from TCRdb's copy, which holds only in-frame ones; the method was immunoSEQ multiplex PCR. The sample shows fewer than 350,000 clones, approximately 91% of them seen only once. Sequencing was done on a sample of PBMCs or T cells enriched from blood (not recorded which). These receptors all come from a woman aged 40 to 55 with acute COVID-19.

The V gene is TRBV7-9, the J gene TRBJ1-2; possibly TRBD1 for D (6 bases). CDR3 size: 15 residues. Trimming stripped 5 bases from V and 5 bases from J, with 18 bases between. Germline V gene data show CDR1 as SEHNR and CDR2 as FQNEAQ (reference sequence). The chain's CDR3 is CASSPRGGGPYGYTF. The DNA of the CDR3 is TGTGCCAGCAGCCCCCGGGGCGGGGGCCCTTATGGCTACACCTTC. The full variable domain, its missing parts supplied by reference TRBV7-9 and TRBJ1-2, is DTGVSQNPRHKITKRGQNVTFRCDPISEHNRLYWYRQTLGQGPEFLTYFQNEAQLEKSRLLSDRFSAERPKGSFSTLEIQRTEQGDSAMYLCASSPRGGGPYGYTFGSGTRLTVV.

V gene TRBV5-7 combines with J gene TRBJ2-7, with D perhaps matching TRBD1 (7 bases). TRBV5-7 is labeled an ORF, and its function is uncertain. This CDR3 region has 18 residues. The germline V and J ends were trimmed by 4 bases and 2 bases, with 25 bases remaining between them. CDR3 in amino acids: CASSPRRGDRDLPYEQYF. CDR3 DNA: TGTGCCAGCAGCCCGAGGAGGGGTGACAGGGACCTCCCCTACGAGCAGTACTTC.

The V and J genes are TRBV30 and TRBJ1-2, with 9 positions matching TRBD1. Per germline, CDR1 GTSNPN and CDR2 SVGIG (reference sequence). This CDR3 has 15 amino acids. Trimming at V came to 2 bases and at J to 4 bases, leaving 8 bases not matched to a gene. This CDR3 is CAWSFHHRGLYGYTF. In DNA form, the CDR3 reads TGTGCCTGGAGTTTCCATCACAGGGGGCTCTATGGCTACACCTTC.

The chain links TRBV5-6 to TRBJ1-2; no clear D gene. Trimming left V 1 base short and J 4 bases short, with 11 bases between. The CDR3 is 14 amino acids. The germline V gene has CDR1 SGHDT and CDR2 YYEEEE. CDR3 DNA sequence: TGTGCCAGCAGCTTGTGGCAGGCCGCCTATGGCTACACCTTC. Its protein is CASSLWQAAYGYTF.

This clone was counted only a few times. The V call is TRBV19, the J call TRBJ2-1; 12 bases line up with TRBD2. Unmatched junction bases numbered 11, after V lost 10 bases and J lost 4 bases. CDR1 LNHDA and CDR2 SQIVND come from the germline V gene (reference sequence). The CDR3 covers 16 residues. CDR3 protein: CATRFSSGGGYNEQFF. The CDR3, as DNA: TGTGCCACCCGGTTTTCTAGCGGGGGGGGTTACAATGAGCAGTTCTTC.

The chain employs TRBV28 and TRBJ1-5; D may be TRBD1 (5 bases). V was pared by 5 bases and J by 4 bases, with 15 bases between. The CDR3 extends over 15 amino acids. Germline lookup yields CDR1 MDHEN and CDR2 SYDVKM. CDR3 amino acids: CASSPGRGGNQPQHF. CDR3 sequence (DNA): TGTGCCAGCAGTCCAGGGCGGGGGGGTAATCAGCCCCAGCATTTT.

In nucleotides, the CDR3 is TGTGCCAGCACTCCCAGGGCAAATAATTCACCCCTCCACTTT. This codes for CASTPRANNSPLHF. The genes are TRBV3-1 (or the pseudogene TRBV3-2) and TRBJ1-6; maybe TRBD1 (5 bases). The CDR3 is 14 residues long. Germline V lookup: CDR1 LGHDT, CDR2 YNNKEL (reference sequence). V lost 7 bases to trimming and J lost 5 bases, with 12 bases between them.

Here the CDR3 reads CASSPGTTGGYGYTF. In nucleotides, the CDR3 is TGCGCCAGCAGCCCAGGTACGACAGGGGGCTATGGCTACACCTTC. The V call is TRBV4-1, the J call TRBJ1-2, with 9 bases that match TRBD1. J was trimmed by 4 bases and V by 4 bases; bases with no gene match: 7. CDR3 length: 15 residues. Germline CDR1 is MGHRA and CDR2 is YSYEKL.

The rearrangement links TRBV24-1 to TRBJ1-2, with D tentatively TRBD1 (5 bases). V was cut by 5 bases and J by 5 bases, with 8 bases left in between. CDR3 length: 12 amino acids. Germline lookup yields CDR1 KGHDR and CDR2 SFDVKD. The CDR3 region is CATSGAGYGYTF. In DNA, the CDR3 is TGTGCCACCAGTGGGGCAGGGTATGGCTACACCTTC.

This sequence joins TRBV16 and TRBJ2-7; D might be TRBD2 (7 bases). The length of the CDR3 is 16 residues. Germline V lookup: CDR1 KGHSY, CDR2 FQNENV. With 4 bases removed from V and 0 bases from J, the gap between germline ends came to 16 bases. The CDR3 region has the DNA TGTGCCAGCAGCCCAACATTGGGGGGGGCCTCCTACGAGCAGTACTTC. Translating it yields CASSPTLGGASYEQYF.

The genes are TRBV19 and TRBJ1-6; 7 nucleotides match TRBD1. Per the germline V gene, CDR1 is LNHDA and CDR2 is SQIVND (reference sequence). V lost 10 bases and J lost 7; bases outside the gene matches: 10. The CDR3 is made up of 14 amino acids. This chain's CDR3 is CATNDRELNSPLHF. The CDR3 DNA reads as TGTGCCACCAACGACAGGGAATTAAATTCACCCCTCCACTTT.

V and J are TRBV9 and TRBJ2-4, with 11 bases matching TRBD2. The trim removed 1 base at V and 8 bases at J, leaving 2 bases unmatched. CDR3 size: 14 residues. Germline assignment: CDR1 SGDLS and CDR2 YYNGEE. The DNA of the CDR3 is TGTGCCAGCAGCGTAACTAGCGGGAGTTACATTCAGTACTTC. Its protein product is CASSVTSGSYIQYF.

This sequence joins TRBV30 and TRBJ2-7; 7 bases map to TRBD1. This CDR3 spans 13 amino acids. Germline values: CDR1 GTSNPN, CDR2 SVGIG (reference sequence). After removal of 5 bases from V and 1 base from J, the junction contained 5 bases not matched to a gene. For the CDR3, the DNA is TGTGCCTGGGACAGGGTAGGATCCTACGAGCAGTACTTC. Protein product: CAWDRVGSYEQYF.

This clone turned up a few times. The chain carries TRBV5-1 and TRBJ2-1, with TRBD1 matching over 9 bases. This CDR3 has 14 residues. J lost 7 bases, V lost 2 bases, and 4 bases had no gene match. In germline, CDR1 is SGHRS, CDR2 YFSETQ. Here the CDR3 reads CASSFSTGGNEQFF. The CDR3, as DNA: TGCGCCAGCAGCTTCTCGACAGGGGGGAATGAGCAGTTCTTC.

The chain joins TRBV5-6 to TRBJ2-4, with 7 bases matching TRBD2. The germline V gene has CDR1 SGHDT and CDR2 YYEEEE. The CDR3 is 19 amino acids. Losses at the gene ends were 4 bases for V and 0 bases for J; bases not matched to a gene: 16. The CDR3 DNA reads TGTGCCAGCAGCGGAACACTGACTAGCTTCGAACTAGCCAAAAACATTCAGTACTTC. It encodes CASSGTLTSFELAKNIQYF.

V usage is TRBV7-6 and J usage is TRBJ1-4; D not resolved. This CDR3 is built from 14 residues. Germline V gene sequence: CDR1 SGHVS, CDR2 FNYEAQ. The V end was cut by 5 bases, the J end by 0 bases, with 7 bases between. The CDR3 spells CASSREATNEKLFF. The CDR3 nucleotides are TGTGCCAGCAGCCGCGAGGCAACTAATGAAAAACTGTTTTTT. Together with reference TRBV7-6 and TRBJ1-4, the CDR3 gives the full variable domain: GAGVSQSPRYKVTKRGQDVALRCDPISGHVSLYWYRQALGQGPEFLTYFNYEAQQDKSGLPNDRFSAERPEGSISTLTIQRTEQRDSAMYRCASSREATNEKLFFGSGTQLSVL.

The chain is built from TRBV7-9 and TRBJ1-2; 7 bases line up with TRBD1. Trimming cost V 2 bases and J 0 bases; bases outside gene matches: 12. This CDR3 contains 18 residues. CDR1 is SEHNR, CDR2 FQNEAQ, per germline (reference sequence). The CDR3 protein is CASSLRLLRDSSNYGYTF. The CDR3 region has the DNA TGTGCCAGCAGCTTAAGGCTTCTCCGGGACAGTTCTAACTATGGCTACACCTTC.

The rearrangement links TRBV18 to TRBJ2-3; 8 bases are shared with TRBD2. The germline CDR1 and CDR2 sequences are KGHSH and LQKENI. Trimming at V came to 3 bases and at J to 2 bases, leaving 4 bases not matched to a gene. This CDR3 has 15 residues. DNA of the CDR3: TGTGCCAGCTCACCCGGCGGGGGGTTCACAGATACGCAGTATTTT. Encoded protein: CASSPGGGFTDTQYF.

This clone was counted between two and nine times. V and J are TRBV2 and TRBJ2-6, with a weak D call TRBD1 (6 bases). V shed 8 bases and J shed 0 bases, with 14 bases lying between them. Per germline, CDR1 SNHLY and CDR2 FYNNEI. CDR3 length equals 16 residues. CDR3 in amino acids: CASAGTLSSGANVLTF. The CDR3 DNA is TGTGCCAGCGCCGGGACATTGAGCTCTGGGGCCAACGTCCTGACTTTC.

The sample holds one count of this clone. DNA of the CDR3: TGTGCCAGCAGCACCCTCGGGACAGGGGGCGCCGGAGCTTTCTTT. Residues: CASSTLGTGGAGAFF. V and J are TRBV5-5 and TRBJ1-1; 12 positions agree with TRBD1. Per the germline V gene, CDR1 is SGHKS and CDR2 is YYEKEE (reference sequence). The ends lost 4 bases at V and 10 bases at J; junction bases unmatched: 11. The CDR3 is 15 amino acids.

This chain uses TRBV20-1 with TRBJ2-7; D uncertain. The CDR3 runs to 11 residues. Germline V gives CDR1 DFQATT, CDR2 SNEGSKA (reference sequence). V lost 5 bases, J lost 4 bases, and 9 bases lay in between. Here the CDR3 reads CSAGTVYEQYF. The CDR3 DNA sequence: TGCAGTGCTGGCACAGTGTACGAGCAGTACTTC.

The rearrangement uses TRBV7-3 and TRBJ2-3; the D gene is possibly TRBD1 (5 bases). Germline values: CDR1 SGHTA, CDR2 FQGTGA. The V end lost 5 bases, the J end lost 4 bases, and 10 bases lay between the germline ends. The CDR3 sequence is 13 residues long. CDR3 nucleotides: TGTGCCAGCAGCACCAGGGTTTCAGATACGCAGTATTTT. This translates into CASSTRVSDTQYF.

The gene calls are TRBV6-6 and TRBJ2-6; 7 bases agree with TRBD1. CDR1 is MNHNY, CDR2 SVGAGI, per germline (reference sequence). This CDR3 region has 18 residues. Germline trimming cut 5 bases from V and 0 bases from J; bases unmatched to any gene: 10. The CDR3 protein is CASSPPGQLSSGANVLTF. CDR3 nucleotides: TGTGCCAGCAGTCCACCGGGACAGTTAAGCTCTGGGGCCAACGTCCTGACTTTC.

This rearrangement joins TRBV5-6 to TRBJ1-3, with 7 bases aligning to TRBD1. The CDR3 has 15 residues. The ends lost 1 base at V and 8 bases at J; junction bases unmatched: 9. The germline V gene has CDR1 SGHDT and CDR2 YYEEEE. The CDR3 loop reads CASSLRQGGADTIYF. As DNA, the CDR3 is TGTGCCAGCAGCTTGCGACAGGGTGGCGCGGACACCATATATTTT.

The gene calls are TRBV10-3 and TRBJ1-5, with D unclear. Trimming removed 3 bases at V and 4 bases at J, with 16 bases between. This CDR3 has 16 residues. CDR1 is ENHRY and CDR2 is SYGVKD in the germline V gene. The CDR3 reads CAISEKGVGVNQPQHF. CDR3 bases: TGTGCCATCAGTGAAAAGGGAGTCGGGGTGAATCAGCCCCAGCATTTT.

V and J are TRBV5-1 and TRBJ2-1; TRBD2 agrees at 16 bases. Germline V gene sequence: CDR1 SGHRS, CDR2 YFSETQ. With V trimmed by 2 bases and J by 9 bases, 2 bases remained unmatched. The CDR3 runs 15 residues. The CDR3 here is CASSFGTSGGAEQFF. The CDR3 DNA is TGCGCCAGCAGCTTTGGGACTAGCGGGGGGGCTGAGCAGTTCTTC.

This chain links TRBV4-1 with TRBJ1-6; 8 nucleotides line up with TRBD1. This CDR3 contains 16 residues. Germline CDR1 is MGHRA and CDR2 is YSYEKL. The ends lost 2 bases at V and 10 bases at J; junction bases unmatched: 10. CDR3 coding DNA: TGCGCCAGCAGCCAACTACGGGCAGGGGGCGGCTCACCCCTCCACTTT. This sequence encodes CASSQLRAGGGSPLHF.

The chain uses TRBV5-1 and TRBJ2-3, with TRBD2 as a possible D gene (6 bases). CDR1 and CDR2 from the germline V gene are SGHRS and YFSETQ. V lost 4 bases and J 2 bases, leaving 14 bases between the germline ends. The CDR3 totals 15 residues. The CDR3 DNA reads as TGCGCCAGCAGCATGCCTCGGGGGTACACAGATACGCAGTATTTT. This encodes CASSMPRGYTDTQYF. Full variable domain (remainder filled in from reference TRBV5-1 and TRBJ2-3): KAGVTQTPRYLIKTRGQQVTLSCSPISGHRSVSWYQQTPGQGLQFLFEYFSETQRNKGNFPGRFSGRQFSNSRSEMNVSTLELGDSALYLCASSMPRGYTDTQYFGPGTRLTVL.

The chain has TRBV15 and TRBJ2-1; D is perhaps TRBD1 (5 bases). This CDR3 spans 15 amino acids. V dropped 2 bases and J dropped 0 bases, with 8 bases sitting between them. Germline V CDR1 and CDR2: LNHNV, YYDKDF (reference sequence). DNA of the CDR3: TGTGCCACCAGCAGACAGGGAAACTCCTACAATGAGCAGTTCTTC. Its translation: CATSRQGNSYNEQFF.

The chain couples TRBV4-3 to TRBJ2-7, with 7 bases identical to TRBD2. The J segment lost 2 bases and the V segment lost 1 base, leaving 5 bases of the junction unmatched. The CDR3 length is 15 residues. Per the germline V gene, CDR1 is LGHNA and CDR2 is YSLEER. The CDR3 coding sequence is TGCGCCAGCAGCCAAGGACTAGCCACACCCTACGAGCAGTACTTC. This encodes CASSQGLATPYEQYF.